What follows describes a single TCR beta chain. The data were obtained in a study of blood T cell repertoires in COVID-19. Sequenced by immunoSEQ multiplex PCR; TCRdb stores in-frame clones only, minus some. The sample lists some 130,000 clones; more than 90% were seen once. CDR1 LNHNV and CDR2 YYDKDF come from the germline V gene (reference sequence). The V end was cut by 2 bases, the J end by 3 bases, with 7 bases between. The CDR3 sequence is 13 residues long. Sequenced: peripheral blood. The chain is built from TRBV15 and TRBJ2-5; tentatively, D is TRBD2 (5 bases). The clonotype comes from a man in his forties or fifties with active COVID-19. CDR3 sequence: CATSRREEETQYF. The CDR3 bases are TGTGCCACCAGCAGACGGGAAGAAGAGACCCAGTACTTC. Full variable domain (remainder filled in from reference TRBV15 and TRBJ2-5): DAMVIQNPRYQVTQFGKPVTLSCSQTLNHNVMYWYQQKSSQAPKLLFHYYDKDFNNEADTPDNFQSRRPNTSFCFLDIRSPGLGDTAMYLCATSRREEETQYFGPGTRLLVL.